The 28 T cell receptor beta chains below come from one sample, sequenced in a study of naive and memory T cell subsets. An equimolar mix of two oligonucleotides served as the beta constant-region primer for TRBC1 and TRBC2. Four rounds of PCR amplified the ligated cDNA using nested alpha and beta constant-region primers plus SP2. One entry per CDR3 protein, called by TCRdb with MiXCR from the UMI-ligation and nested PCR reads. The sample carries 15,000 to 20,000 distinct CDR3 sequences, roughly 8.4% recorded once. The sequenced sample consisted of central memory CD8+ T cells from blood. Receptors originate from a human donor in good health.

This clonotype was picked up many times. The J gene is TRBJ2-7, the V gene TRBV30; D gene uncertain. This CDR3 comprises 13 residues. The germline CDR1 and CDR2 sequences are GTSNPN and SVGIG (reference sequence). Trimming removed 0 bases from V and 4 bases from J, with 10 bases in between. CDR3 in amino acids: CAWSVFMGYEQYF. The CDR3 DNA sequence: TGTGCCTGGAGTGTTTTCATGGGGTACGAGCAGTACTTC.

V usage is TRBV6-2 or TRBV6-3 and J usage is TRBJ2-1; 8 positions match TRBD1. CDR3 length: 21 amino acids. Germline assignment: CDR1 MNHEY and CDR2 SVGEGT. Trimming at V came to 0 bases and at J to 0 bases, leaving 16 bases not matched to a gene. The CDR3 DNA reads as TGTGCCAGCAGTTACTCTCCCCTGGGGACAGGTGACTCCAGCTCCTACAATGAGCAGTTCTTC. Its protein product is CASSYSPLGTGDSSSYNEQFF.

This clonotype was recorded many times. The chain has TRBV9 and TRBJ2-5, with D perhaps TRBD1 (6 bases). Germline lookup yields CDR1 SGDLS and CDR2 YYNGEE. CDR3 length: 16 amino acids. V dropped 3 bases and J dropped 4 bases, with 19 bases sitting between them. This CDR3 reads CASSGQQGRAGETQYF. In DNA, the CDR3 is TGTGCCAGCAGCGGGCAACAGGGACGTGCGGGAGAGACCCAGTACTTC. Combining the CDR3 with reference TRBV9 and TRBJ2-5 gives the whole variable domain DSGVTQTPKHLITATGQRVTLRCSPRSGDLSVYWYQQSLDQGLQFLIQYYNGEERAKGNILERFSAQQFPDLHSELNLSSLELGDSALYFCASSGQQGRAGETQYFGPGTRLLVL.

This clonotype rates as medium-sized. This sequence joins TRBV7-2 and TRBJ2-1; TRBD2 is a possible D gene (6 bases). CDR3 size: 14 residues. Germline V gives CDR1 SGHTA, CDR2 FQGNSA. With 5 bases removed from V and 6 bases from J, the gap between germline ends came to 14 bases. This chain's CDR3 is CASSDRAGPNEQFF. CDR3 nucleotide sequence: TGTGCCAGCAGCGATCGAGCGGGCCCCAATGAGCAGTTCTTC.

This clonotype is judged medium-sized. The rearrangement uses TRBV19 and TRBJ2-7; D is unresolved. V was clipped by 6 bases and J by 2 bases, with 8 bases between them. This CDR3 contains 12 residues. Germline loops: CDR1 LNHDA, CDR2 SQIVND (reference sequence). The CDR3, as DNA: TGTGCCAGTAGAGGCGGAACCTACGAGCAGTACTTC. The encoded protein is CASRGGTYEQYF.

This clonotype was seen only a few times. The chain has TRBV19 and TRBJ1-6, with a weak D call TRBD1 (5 bases). The CDR3 loop spans 15 amino acids. Deletions cut 5 bases from V and 9 bases from J, with 17 bases between. Germline V gives CDR1 LNHDA, CDR2 SQIVND (reference sequence). CDR3 sequence reads: CASSFSGQVGSPLHF. CDR3 DNA: TGTGCCAGTAGTTTCTCAGGGCAGGTTGGTTCACCCCTCCACTTT.

There are a few counts of this clonotype. The V call is TRBV7-8, the J call TRBJ1-5; D ambiguous. CDR3 length equals 15 residues. Germline CDR1 SGHVS, CDR2 FQNEAQ. Between the trimmed V and J ends, which lost 5 bases and 0 bases, there was a span of 11 bases. The CDR3 protein is CASSRFWGSNQPQHF. In nucleotides, the CDR3 is TGTGCCAGCAGCAGATTTTGGGGTAGCAATCAGCCCCAGCATTTT. The full variable domain, completed using reference TRBV7-8 and TRBJ1-5, is GAGVSQSPRYKVAKRGQDVALRCDPISGHVSLFWYQQALGQGPEFLTYFQNEAQLDKSGLPSDRFFAERPEGSVSTLKIQRTQQEDSAVYLCASSRFWGSNQPQHFGDGTRLSIL.

This clonotype was observed at least ten times. The chain uses TRBV4-3 and TRBJ2-5; D remains unclear. V was trimmed by 3 bases and J by 7 bases, leaving 15 bases between them. CDR1 and CDR2 from the germline V gene are LGHNA and YSLEER. The CDR3 has 14 residues. CDR3 protein: CASSHEDEVGTQYF. The CDR3 bases are TGCGCCAGCAGCCACGAGGACGAGGTTGGGACCCAGTACTTC.

The chain is built from TRBV14 and TRBJ1-6, with D possibly matching TRBD1 (6 bases). Trimming stripped 4 bases from V and 10 bases from J, with 14 bases between. CDR1 is SGHDN, CDR2 FVKESK, per germline. The CDR3 is 14 residues long. CDR3 coding DNA: TGTGCCAGCAGCCCCTGGTCAGGGGACTCACCCCTCCACTTT. It yields the protein CASSPWSGDSPLHF.

This clonotype was counted ten times or more. This chain uses TRBV11-1 with TRBJ2-7; tentatively, D is TRBD2 (6 bases). This CDR3 spans 16 amino acids. V lost 0 bases to trimming and J lost 0 bases, with 12 bases between them. Germline V gene sequence: CDR1 SGHAT, CDR2 FQDESV (reference sequence). In DNA, the CDR3 is TGTGCCAGCAGCTTAGCGTTAGCGGAACTCTCCTACGAGCAGTACTTC. Residues: CASSLALAELSYEQYF.

By proportion, this clonotype is medium-sized. The chain combines TRBV4-3 with TRBJ2-1; 8 nucleotides line up with TRBD2. This CDR3 contains 16 residues. The V segment lost 0 bases and the J segment 2 bases; nucleotides outside the gene matches: 3. Germline CDR1 and CDR2: LGHNA and YSLEER. The CDR3 reads CASSQDGGGTYNEQFF. The CDR3 DNA reads as TGCGCCAGCAGCCAAGATGGCGGGGGGACCTACAATGAGCAGTTCTTC.

This clonotype was seen repeatedly, ten times or more. The gene calls are TRBV28 and TRBJ1-6, with TRBD1 as a possible D gene (6 bases). The germline V and J ends were trimmed by 2 bases and 10 bases, with 12 bases remaining between them. The CDR3 contains 14 residues. In germline, CDR1 is MDHEN, CDR2 SYDVKM. The CDR3 here is CASSLNGGVSPLHF. CDR3 DNA sequence: TGTGCCAGCAGTTTAAACGGGGGCGTCTCACCCCTCCACTTT.

This clonotype was seen a few times. The chain's CDR3 is CASSPDRGLLNTEAFF. For the CDR3, the DNA is TGTGCCAGCAGTCCCGACAGGGGTCTATTGAACACTGAAGCTTTCTTT. The chain has TRBV2 and TRBJ1-1; 8 bases map to TRBD1. V lost 5 bases to trimming and J lost 0 bases; unmatched junction nucleotides: 8. There are 16 residues in the CDR3. Per germline, CDR1 SNHLY and CDR2 FYNNEI.

The chain employs TRBV4-3 and TRBJ1-2, with 10 nucleotides matching TRBD1. V gave up 0 bases and J gave up 1 base; unmatched junction bases: 8. In germline, CDR1 is LGHNA, CDR2 YSLEER. CDR3 size: 18 residues. The CDR3 sequence: CASSQDRGQGIFNYGYTF. The CDR3 nucleotides read TGCGCCAGCAGCCAAGATCGGGGACAGGGGATCTTTAACTATGGCTACACCTTC.

This clonotype was recorded many times. J is TRBJ2-2 and V is TRBV4-3; TRBD1 matches at 10 bases. Germline V gene data show CDR1 as LGHNA and CDR2 as YSLEER. The CDR3 totals 17 residues. V trimming: 2 bases; J trimming: 7 bases; junction bases outside the gene matches: 10. CDR3 bases: TGCGCCAGCAGCCAATCCCGGGACAGGGGTCCCGGCGGGGAGCTGTTTTTT. It codes for CASSQSRDRGPGGELFF.

This clonotype was found a few times. The chain has TRBV2 and TRBJ2-7; D uncertain. The V end was cut by 1 base, the J end by 1 base, with 8 bases between. Germline V lookup: CDR1 SNHLY, CDR2 FYNNEI. The CDR3 runs to 14 residues. CDR3 DNA: TGTGCCAGCAGTGAAGGTAGCCAATCCTACGAGCAGTACTTC. As protein: CASSEGSQSYEQYF.

This clonotype has ten or more counts. The chain employs TRBV5-5 and TRBJ2-5; TRBD1 is a possible D gene (5 bases). Germline V gene data show CDR1 as SGHKS and CDR2 as YYEKEE (reference sequence). V was trimmed by 4 bases and J by 0 bases, leaving 7 bases between them. The CDR3 contains 13 residues. The CDR3 region is CASSPGYQETQYF. The CDR3 DNA reads as TGTGCCAGCAGCCCAGGGTACCAAGAGACCCAGTACTTC.

The chain employs TRBV11-3 and TRBJ1-1; tentatively, D is TRBD1 (5 bases). The germline V and J ends were trimmed by 2 bases and 4 bases, with 14 bases remaining between them. The germline gives CDR1 SGHNT, CDR2 YENEEA. The CDR3 consists of 15 residues. The CDR3 DNA follows: TGTGCCAGCAGCTTAAGGTCAGGGAGTGGCACTGAAGCTTTCTTT. It is translated as CASSLRSGSGTEAFF. The variable domain in full, completed from reference TRBV11-3 and TRBJ1-1, reads EAGVVQSPRYKIIEKKQPVAFWCNPISGHNTLYWYLQNLGQGPELLIRYENEEAVDDSQLPKDRFSAERLKGVDSTLKIQPAELGDSAVYLCASSLRSGSGTEAFFGQGTRLTVV.

The gene calls are TRBV5-1 and TRBJ1-2; 10 bases align to TRBD1. The CDR3 runs 15 residues. Trimming took 1 base from V and 2 from J; bases not matched to a gene: 2. The V gene's germline CDR1 is SGHRS and CDR2 YFSETQ. The CDR3 DNA reads TGCGCCAGCAGCTTGTGGGGACAGGGGAACTATGGCTACACCTTC. This codes for CASSLWGQGNYGYTF.

In its sample, this clonotype is medium-sized (0.01 to 0.1%). This rearrangement joins TRBV20-1 to TRBJ1-1; 7 nucleotides match TRBD1. With 3 bases clipped from V and 3 bases from J, the junction kept 7 bases outside the gene matches. There are 14 residues in the CDR3. From germline, CDR1 is DFQATT and CDR2 SNEGSKA (reference sequence). The CDR3 here is CSARAGGRDTEAFF. The CDR3 DNA follows: TGCAGTGCTAGGGCAGGGGGTAGGGACACTGAAGCTTTCTTT.

This clonotype turned up a few times. The CDR3 coding sequence is TGCGCCAGCAGCCAAGACAGGGGGGTCGTTACCGGGGAGCTGTTTTTT. Amino acids: CASSQDRGVVTGELFF. This rearrangement joins TRBV4-3 to TRBJ2-2, with a possible D match to TRBD1 (7 bases). The germline V gene has CDR1 LGHNA and CDR2 YSLEER. Trimming took 0 bases from V and 5 from J, leaving 13 bases between them. The CDR3 loop spans 16 amino acids.

This chain connects TRBV20-1 to TRBJ1-1; TRBD1 might be the D (5 bases). V was trimmed by 0 bases and J by 6 bases, leaving 14 bases between them. This CDR3 region has 14 residues. Germline assignment: CDR1 DFQATT and CDR2 SNEGSKA (reference sequence). The CDR3 region is CSARESGEASEAFF. For the CDR3, the DNA is TGCAGTGCTAGAGAGTCGGGGGAGGCCTCTGAAGCTTTCTTT.

This chain uses TRBV7-2 with TRBJ1-2; maybe TRBD1 (5 bases). Trimming removed 5 bases from V and 1 base from J, with 14 bases in between. Germline V gene lookup returns CDR1 SGHTA and CDR2 FQGNSA. This CDR3 region has 15 residues. The CDR3 reads CASSPSWGINYGYTF. DNA for the CDR3: TGTGCCAGCAGCCCTAGCTGGGGCATTAACTATGGCTACACCTTC.

In its sample, this clonotype was seen once. This could be a read error, since a much larger clone is one nucleotide away. This chain links TRBV6-4 with TRBJ2-3, with 9 bases aligning to TRBD2. CDR3 length: 14 residues. Per the germline V gene, CDR1 is MRHNA and CDR2 is SNTAGT. The CDR3 sequence is CASSRAGGADTQNF. In DNA form, the CDR3 reads TGTGCCAGCAGTCGAGCGGGAGGCGCAGATACGCAGAATTTT.

This sequence joins TRBV29-1 and TRBJ2-3, with D hard to call. The CDR3 consists of 14 residues. Germline CDR1 reads SQVTM; CDR2 reads ANQGSEA. The ends were cut back, 1 base at V and 0 bases at J, with 8 bases in the middle. This CDR3 is CSVEVGFSTDTQYF. As DNA, the CDR3 is TGCAGCGTTGAAGTCGGTTTTAGCACAGATACGCAGTATTTT.

This clonotype appeared a few times. The chain recombines TRBV15 with TRBJ1-3; D possibly corresponds to TRBD1 (6 bases). CDR1 is LNHNV and CDR2 is YYDKDF in the germline V gene (reference sequence). The CDR3 is 14 amino acids. V shed 4 bases and J shed 6 bases, with 13 bases lying between them. DNA of the CDR3: TGTGCCACCAGCAAAGCAGGGGAGGTAAACACCATATATTTT. It specifies CATSKAGEVNTIYF.

The V and J genes are TRBV9 and TRBJ2-7; D unclear. Germline lookup yields CDR1 SGDLS and CDR2 YYNGEE. V lost 3 bases and J lost 4, with 17 bases in between. The CDR3 is 15 residues long. The CDR3 region has the DNA TGTGCCAGCAGCGAACTCCCCGGATCGTCTTACGAGCAGTACTTC. It translates to CASSELPGSSYEQYF.

This clonotype was counted at least ten times. The chain uses TRBV28 and TRBJ2-2, with D perhaps given as TRBD1 or TRBD2 (5 bases each). The V gene's germline CDR1 is MDHEN and CDR2 SYDVKM. The CDR3 runs 14 residues. The V and J ends lost 7 bases and 4 bases respectively, with 13 bases between them. The CDR3 sequence: CASTSGRFTGELFF. The CDR3 DNA follows: TGTGCCAGCACCTCGGGACGTTTCACCGGGGAGCTGTTTTTT. Together with reference TRBV28 and TRBJ2-2, the CDR3 gives the full variable domain: DVKVTQSSRYLVKRTGEKVFLECVQDMDHENMFWYRQDPGLGLRLIYFSYDVKMKEKGDIPEGYSVSREKKERFSLILESASTNQTSMYLCASTSGRFTGELFFGEGSRLTVL.